In its sample, the clone carrying this T cell receptor beta chain was seen a few times. TCRdb itself ran the 5' RACE reads through MiXCR, one entry per CDR3 protein. This table holds roughly 40,000 distinct CDR3 sequences, 15% to 20% found once. The CDR3 is 13 residues long. Deletions cut 0 bases from V and 9 bases from J, with 11 bases between. The germline V gene has CDR1 SGHRS and CDR2 YFSETQ. This receptor was taken from a female donor with breast cancer. Sample: naive CD4+ T cells sorted from a lymph node. Documented subset: naive CD4+ T cells, CD4+CD45RA+CD25-. The J gene is TRBJ2-3, the V gene TRBV5-1, with D maybe TRBD2 (6 bases). In DNA, the CDR3 is TGCGCCAGCAGCTTGGGCGAGGCGGGGACGCAGTATTTT. It is translated as CASSLGEAGTQYF.